This TCR beta chain was sequenced during a study of vaccination effects on CD4 cells after COVID-19. Trimming removed 6 bases from V and 10 bases from J; junction bases left unmatched: 8. The CDR3 totals 15 residues. CDR1 is MNHEY and CDR2 is SMNVEV in the germline V gene (reference sequence). This clone appeared a few times. Antigen unknown. General observations from the study: Convalescents showed post-vaccine spike-reactive clones that were mainly new vaccine-induced clones.

After expansion with viral peptide pools in the ViraFEST assay, antigen-specific CD4+ T cells were sequenced. It was after more than 8 days of culture that CD4+ T cells were isolated. The person had a PCR-confirmed SARS-CoV-2 infection during March to December 2020. PBMC cultures contained some 2.1 million cells per well, 9.5 to 10 IU/ml IL-2 and roughly 9.5 ug/ml peptides. On day 3 and again on day 7, half the medium was replaced with IL-2 medium. Some clones are missing from TCRdb's copy, which holds only in-frame ones; the method was immunoSEQ multiplex PCR. The repertoire holds fewer than 30,000 clones, with around three quarters as singletons.

The receptor was isolated from a human donor who had a prior SARS-CoV-2 infection. The sample in question was CD4+ T cells from PBMCs cultured with HCoV-NL63 spike peptides, obtained before COVID-19 vaccination. The genes are TRBV27 and TRBJ2-1; 14 nucleotides align to TRBD2. CDR3 coding DNA: TGTGCCAGCAGGGCGACTAGCGGGGGGGCCTGGGAGCAGTTCTTC. Protein sequence: CASRATSGGAWEQFF.